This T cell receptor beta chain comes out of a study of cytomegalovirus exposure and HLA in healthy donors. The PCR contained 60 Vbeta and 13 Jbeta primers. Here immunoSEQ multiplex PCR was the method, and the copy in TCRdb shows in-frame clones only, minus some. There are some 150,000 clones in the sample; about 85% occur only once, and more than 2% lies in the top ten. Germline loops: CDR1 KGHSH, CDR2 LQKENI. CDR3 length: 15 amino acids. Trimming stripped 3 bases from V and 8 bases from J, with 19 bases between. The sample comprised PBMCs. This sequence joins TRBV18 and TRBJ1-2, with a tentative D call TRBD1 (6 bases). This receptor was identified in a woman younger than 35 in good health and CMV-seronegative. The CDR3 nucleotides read TGTGCCAGCTCACCCTTTGCAGGACCAGGGGAAGGCTACACCTTC. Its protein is CASSPFAGPGEGYTF.